The following is a TCR beta chain sequence with its context. Every donor provided 7.5 to 10 milliliters of peripheral blood. A second PCR, run for roughly 7 to 11 cycles, used a sample-barcoded 5' primer plus a J-beta primer mix. TCRdb used MiXCR to reprocess the 5' RACE reads, holding one entry per CDR3 protein. The sample consists of 1.5 million to 2 million distinct CDR3 sequences, roughly 52% of them appearing once. Germline V gene lookup returns CDR1 SEHNR and CDR2 FQNEAQ (reference sequence). This CDR3 region has 14 residues. The V gene end was trimmed by 6 bases and the J gene end by 0 bases; junction bases not matched to a gene: 3. This sample stems from a study of blood T cells in healthy people across ages.

Sequenced sample: blood. The J gene is TRBJ2-3, the V gene TRBV7-9, with 7 nucleotides matching TRBD2. The clonotype comes from a woman aged 40 to 49 in good health. CDR3 nucleotides: TGTGCCAGCAGTACGGGGGGAAGCACAGATACGCAGTATTTT. Protein sequence: CASSTGGSTDTQYF.